This TCR beta chain was recovered during a study of T cells after yellow fever vaccination. Study details: With SMART-Seq v4 Ultra Low Input, the fractions containing low cell numbers were prepared.

Whole-study findings and limits: Though weaker, the secondary response peaked faster, on day 5 versus 15. Repertoires sorted by FACS could include abundant clonotypes that are contaminants from the bulk population.

TCRdb independently ran MiXCR on the 5' RACE reads; one entry per CDR3 protein. The sample yields some 250,000 distinct CDR3 sequences, about 3.7% seen once. CDR3 length equals 14 residues. Trimming removed 1 base from V and 4 bases from J, with 11 bases in between. The germline gives CDR1 MNHEY, CDR2 SVGAGI. This clonotype was recorded many times. Its antigen is not identified. The sample in question was PBMCs, obtained 15 days after the yellow fever booster vaccination. This receptor was obtained from a man aged 18 to 29 who received the YFV17D yellow fever vaccine. The rearrangement uses TRBV6-5 and TRBJ2-7; D unclear. DNA of the CDR3: TGTGCCAGCAGTTACTTTGAGTCTATATACGAGCAGTACTTC. Translating gives CASSYFESIYEQYF.